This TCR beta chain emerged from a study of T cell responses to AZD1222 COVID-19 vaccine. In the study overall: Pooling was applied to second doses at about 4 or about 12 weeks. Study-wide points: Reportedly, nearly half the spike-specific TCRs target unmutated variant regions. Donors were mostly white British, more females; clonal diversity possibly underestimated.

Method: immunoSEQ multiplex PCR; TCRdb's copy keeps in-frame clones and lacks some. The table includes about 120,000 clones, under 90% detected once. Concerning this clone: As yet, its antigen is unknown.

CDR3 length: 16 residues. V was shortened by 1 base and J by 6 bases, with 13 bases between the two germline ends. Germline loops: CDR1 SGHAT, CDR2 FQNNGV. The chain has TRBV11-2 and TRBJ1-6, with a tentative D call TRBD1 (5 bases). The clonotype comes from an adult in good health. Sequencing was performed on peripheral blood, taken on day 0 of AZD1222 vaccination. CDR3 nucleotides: TGTGCCAGCAGCTTAGTTCGGGGTCAGGGTAATTCACCCCTCCACTTT. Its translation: CASSLVRGQGNSPLHF.